This passage covers 20 T cell receptor beta chains from one sample sequenced in a study of T-cell memory formation after mild COVID-19. TCRdb fed the 5' RACE reads into MiXCR, producing one record per CDR3 protein. This sample has about 130,000 distinct CDR3 sequences, with approximately 15% found just once. Sequencing input: PBMCs or a T cell subset sorted from them (not recorded which). The receptors shown here come from an adult woman who had mild COVID-19 (a few samples of this study predate the infection). Cell type and time point are not known.

The chain uses TRBV6-1 and TRBJ1-1; maybe TRBD1 (5 bases). The germline V gene has CDR1 MNHNS and CDR2 SASEGT. This CDR3 spans 13 amino acids. Trimming removed 7 bases from V and 8 bases from J, with 17 bases in between. The CDR3 DNA follows: TGTGCCAGCACGTCCTTCAGGGCCGCAGAAGCTTTCTTT. This translates into CASTSFRAAEAFF.

This clonotype came up a few times. The chain is built from TRBV6-5 and TRBJ1-1; D uncertain. The length of the CDR3 is 10 residues. V shed 8 bases and J shed 3 bases, with 4 bases lying between them. The germline V gene encodes CDR1 MNHEY and CDR2 SVGAGI. CDR3 coding DNA: TGTGCCAGCGGTCACACTGAAGCTTTCTTT. Translation gives CASGHTEAFF.

This clonotype was counted between two and nine times. CDR3 loop: CASSLGQNGELFF. The CDR3 DNA follows: TGTGCCAGCAGCTTAGGACAGAACGGGGAGCTGTTTTTT. V is TRBV7-9 and J is TRBJ2-2, with a weak D call TRBD1 (5 bases). Trimming stripped 1 base from V and 7 bases from J, with 7 bases between. The CDR3 covers 13 residues. Germline loops: CDR1 SEHNR, CDR2 FQNEAQ (reference sequence). Full variable domain (rest looked up from reference TRBV7-9 and TRBJ2-2): DTGVSQNPRHKITKRGQNVTFRCDPISEHNRLYWYRQTLGQGPEFLTYFQNEAQLEKSRLLSDRFSAERPKGSFSTLEIQRTEQGDSAMYLCASSLGQNGELFFGEGSRLTVL.

This clonotype was counted only a few times. The V and J genes are TRBV4-3 and TRBJ2-7, with 7 bases lining up with TRBD2. The CDR3 totals 15 residues. Germline V gene data show CDR1 as LGHNA and CDR2 as YSLEER. After removal of 1 base from V and 1 base from J, the junction contained 4 bases not matched to a gene. This chain's CDR3 is CASSQAGGGSYEQYF. Written as DNA, the CDR3 is TGCGCCAGCAGCCAAGCTGGGGGGGGGTCCTACGAGCAGTACTTC.

Comment on this clonotype: One end of the junction does not line up with germline, which may come from a read error. This chain connects TRBV10-2 to TRBJ1-1, with TRBD1 matching over 9 bases. CDR3 length equals 16 residues. Germline CDR1 reads WSHSY; CDR2 reads SAAADI. CDR3 sequence reads: CSSSDPRTGVNTEAFF. The CDR3 DNA is TGCTCCAGCAGTGACCCCAGGACAGGGGTGAACACTGAAGCTTTCTTT.

CDR3 coding DNA: TGTGCCAGCAGTTCTCCCGGGACGGCTAACTATGGCTACACCTTC. It is translated as CASSSPGTANYGYTF. This chain uses TRBV7-2 with TRBJ1-2; TRBD1 might be the D (5 bases). The CDR3 consists of 15 residues. V was shortened by 6 bases and J by 0 bases, with 14 bases between the two germline ends. The germline gives CDR1 SGHTA, CDR2 FQGNSA.

This clonotype was observed many times. The V gene is TRBV5-1, the J gene TRBJ1-1, with D unresolved. CDR1 is SGHRS, CDR2 YFSETQ, per germline. Trimming cost V 4 bases and J 5 bases, with 9 bases left between them. This CDR3 is built from 12 residues. CDR3: CASSPGVTEAFF. DNA of the CDR3: TGCGCCAGCAGCCCCGGGGTTACTGAAGCTTTCTTT.

This clonotype was seen only a few times. The chain is built from TRBV7-9 and TRBJ2-2; 10 bases align to TRBD2. This CDR3 contains 19 residues. The V segment lost 5 bases and the J segment 3 bases; nucleotides outside the gene matches: 15. From germline, CDR1 is SEHNR and CDR2 FQNEAQ (reference sequence). CDR3 sequence: CASSPLLAGATRDTGELFF. The CDR3 coding sequence is TGTGCCAGCAGCCCATTGCTAGCGGGGGCCACCCGAGACACCGGGGAGCTGTTTTTT.

This clonotype was detected a few times. V is TRBV3-1 and J is TRBJ1-2; D unclear. The length of the CDR3 is 12 residues. Trimming left V 0 bases short and J 8 bases short, with 7 bases between. The germline V gene has CDR1 LGHDT and CDR2 YNNKEL (reference sequence). CDR3 coding DNA: TGTGCCAGCAGCCAAGAGAGCGTCGGCTACACCTTC. Residues: CASSQESVGYTF.

The chain is built from TRBV7-6 and TRBJ2-7, with a possible D match to TRBD2 (6 bases). The length of the CDR3 is 17 residues. Germline V gives CDR1 SGHVS, CDR2 FNYEAQ. The germline V and J ends were trimmed by 4 bases and 6 bases, with 25 bases remaining between them. In DNA, the CDR3 is TGTGCCAGCAGCTCAGAGGTAGGGGAGGCCCCCCTTGTCGAGCAGTACTTC. Its protein is CASSSEVGEAPLVEQYF.

The chain is built from TRBV30 and TRBJ2-1; tentatively, D is TRBD2 (6 bases). V gave up 8 bases and J gave up 5 bases, with 22 bases separating them. The germline CDR1 and CDR2 sequences are GTSNPN and SVGIG (reference sequence). This CDR3 region has 15 residues. In DNA form, the CDR3 reads TGTGCCGCGGACCTCCTTAGCGGTTTCAACAATGAGCAGTTCTTC. It is translated as CAADLLSGFNNEQFF.

This rearrangement joins TRBV5-1 to TRBJ1-1; D ambiguous. Germline lookup yields CDR1 SGHRS and CDR2 YFSETQ. There are 14 residues in the CDR3. Trimming pared 2 bases from V and 1 base from J, leaving 9 bases between. CDR3 in amino acids: CASSFRQSNTEAFF. DNA for the CDR3: TGCGCCAGCAGCTTCCGTCAGTCGAACACTGAAGCTTTCTTT. Using reference TRBV5-1 and TRBJ1-1 for the parts outside the CDR3, the full variable domain is KAGVTQTPRYLIKTRGQQVTLSCSPISGHRSVSWYQQTPGQGLQFLFEYFSETQRNKGNFPGRFSGRQFSNSRSEMNVSTLELGDSALYLCASSFRQSNTEAFFGQGTRLTVV.

The chain joins TRBV4-2 to TRBJ2-1, with TRBD1 matching over 9 bases. V was clipped by 1 base and J by 6 bases; unmatched bases: 4. The CDR3 is 15 residues long. Germline lookup yields CDR1 LGHNA and CDR2 YNFKEQ. In DNA form, the CDR3 reads TGTGCCAGCAGCCAAGGGGACAGGGAGATCAATGAGCAGTTCTTC. It is translated as CASSQGDREINEQFF.

The chain combines TRBV4-1 with TRBJ2-4; possibly TRBD1 for D (6 bases). V was trimmed by 1 base and J by 0 bases, leaving 16 bases between them. The CDR3 totals 18 residues. The germline gives CDR1 MGHRA, CDR2 YSYEKL. CDR3 sequence (DNA): TGCGCCAGCAGCCAAGGAGGAGTTCAGGGGTTAGCCAAAAACATTCAGTACTTC. Its translation is CASSQGGVQGLAKNIQYF.

Only a few counts were recorded for this clonotype. The gene calls are TRBV10-2 and TRBJ1-1, with D tentatively TRBD1 (6 bases). Germline lookup yields CDR1 WSHSY and CDR2 SAAADI. The CDR3 extends over 13 amino acids. Trimming removed 3 bases from V and 5 bases from J, with 10 bases in between. CDR3: CASSEQGRTEAFF. The CDR3 DNA reads TGCGCCAGCAGTGAACAGGGACGGACTGAAGCTTTCTTT.

This clonotype was recorded many times. The rearrangement joins TRBV12-3 or TRBV12-4 to TRBJ2-3, with 8 nucleotides matching TRBD2. V was clipped by 3 bases and J by 6 bases; unmatched bases: 5. CDR3 size: 14 residues. The CDR3 sequence: CASSLGLDRDTQYF. The CDR3 coding sequence is TGTGCCAGCAGTTTGGGACTAGATAGGGATACGCAGTATTTT.

In its sample, this clonotype was seen a few times. An end of the junction differs from the germline gene, which may be a read error. The chain couples TRBV5-1 to TRBJ2-6; D may be TRBD1 (5 bases). CDR3 size: 14 residues. Germline V gene sequence: CDR1 SGHRS, CDR2 YFSETQ. CDR3 in DNA: TGTGCCAGCAGCTCAGGGTCTGGGGCCAACGTCCTGACTTTC. This gives the protein CASSSGSGANVLTF.

Comments on this clonotype: Being one base from a much bigger clone, this may be a read error. The gene calls are TRBV9 and TRBJ2-5; 8 nucleotides line up with TRBD1. This CDR3 spans 14 amino acids. Germline CDR1 is SGDLS and CDR2 is YYNGEE. The CDR3 DNA reads as TGTGCCCGCAGCGTAGACAGGGGTGAAGAGACCCAGTACTTC. It specifies CARSVDRGEETQYF.

This clonotype has just a few counts. The gene calls are TRBV12-3 or TRBV12-4 and TRBJ2-1, with D perhaps given as TRBD1 or TRBD2 (6 bases each). CDR3 length equals 14 residues. Trimming left V 0 bases short and J 6 bases short, with 9 bases between. For the CDR3, the DNA is TGTGCCAGCAGTTTAGCGGGGGGCCCCAATGAGCAGTTCTTC. Translation gives CASSLAGGPNEQFF.

This clonotype has only a few counts. V gene TRBV7-9 combines with J gene TRBJ2-4; the D gene is possibly TRBD2 (6 bases). Germline loops: CDR1 SEHNR, CDR2 FQNEAQ (reference sequence). V lost 5 bases and J lost 2, with 13 bases in between. The CDR3 totals 15 residues. The CDR3 region is CASSSTSSPKNIQYF. The CDR3 nucleotides read TGTGCCAGCAGCAGTACTAGCAGTCCCAAAAACATTCAGTACTTC.